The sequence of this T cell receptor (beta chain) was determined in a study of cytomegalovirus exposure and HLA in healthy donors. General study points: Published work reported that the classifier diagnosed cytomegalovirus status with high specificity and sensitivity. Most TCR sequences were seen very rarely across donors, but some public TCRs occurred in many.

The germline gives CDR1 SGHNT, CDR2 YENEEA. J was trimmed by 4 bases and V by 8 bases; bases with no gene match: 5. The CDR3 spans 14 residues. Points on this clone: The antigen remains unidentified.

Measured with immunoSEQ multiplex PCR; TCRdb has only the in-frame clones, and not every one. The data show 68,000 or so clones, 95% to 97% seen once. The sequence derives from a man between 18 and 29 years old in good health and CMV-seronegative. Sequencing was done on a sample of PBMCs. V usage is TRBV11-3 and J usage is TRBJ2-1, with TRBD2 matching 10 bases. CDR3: CASHSGRSYNEQFF. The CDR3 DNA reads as TGTGCCAGCCATAGCGGGAGGTCTTACAATGAGCAGTTCTTC.